This TCR beta chain was sequenced for a study of cytomegalovirus exposure and HLA in healthy donors. With 60 Vbeta and 13 Jbeta primers, the PCR was carried out. Some clones are missing from TCRdb's copy, which holds only in-frame ones; the method was immunoSEQ multiplex PCR. The sample lists about 140,000 clones; around four fifths were seen once. Notes on the study in general: Rarity held for most TCR sequences, but there were some public TCRs that occurred in many donors.

Worth noting for this clone: Its antigen is unidentified.

CDR3 length: 15 residues. Germline CDR1 SGHVS, CDR2 FNYEAQ. V was pared by 2 bases and J by 7 bases, with 7 bases of the junction left unmatched. This sequence was found in a man in his forties in good health and CMV-seronegative. V usage is TRBV7-6 and J usage is TRBJ2-2; 7 bases are shared with TRBD1. Specimen: PBMCs. The CDR3 DNA follows: TGTGCCAGCAGCTTACCCGGGACAGTCAGCGGGGAGCTGTTTTTT. Translated, it gives CASSLPGTVSGELFF. Using reference TRBV7-6 and TRBJ2-2 for the parts outside the CDR3, the full variable domain is GAGVSQSPRYKVTKRGQDVALRCDPISGHVSLYWYRQALGQGPEFLTYFNYEAQQDKSGLPNDRFSAERPEGSISTLTIQRTEQRDSAMYRCASSLPGTVSGELFFGEGSRLTVL.